This passage covers 14 T cell receptor beta chains from one sample sequenced in a study of tumor-infiltrating lymphocytes in primary liver carcinoma. The researchers produced TCR beta cDNA from around 500 ng total RNA with a constant-region primer. Construction of TCR beta libraries relied on three successive nested multiplex PCR rounds employing slightly modified ARM-PCR. The two initial PCR rounds, ten to eleven cycles each, used TRBV1-TRBV30 forward and C-beta reverse primers. From the multiplex PCR reads, TCRdb called clonotypes with MiXCR, one entry per CDR3 protein. The sample holds fewer than 75,000 distinct CDR3 sequences, about 71% seen once. Co-extraction of both nucleic acids (RNA and DNA) used roughly 19-33 mg of unsorted bulk tissue. Sequencing was done on a sample of liver tumor tissue from sampling region 4. Sample subset: tumor region T4, right-lateral pole. These receptors were collected from a man aged 40-49 years with primary liver carcinoma and hepatitis B virus infection.

This clonotype was observed a few times. It may be a read error: a sequence one base away is much more abundant. This CDR3 is CASSPPGLARNIQCF. CDR3 nucleotide sequence: TGTGCCAGCAGCCCTCCCGGGTTGGCCAGAAACATTCAGTGCTTC. The gene calls are TRBV28 and TRBJ2-4; D is undetermined. The CDR3 sequence is 15 residues long. CDR1 MDHEN and CDR2 SYDVKM come from the germline V gene.

This clonotype was seen a handful of times. This chain connects TRBV11-1 to TRBJ2-3; weak D call: TRBD2 (5 bases). The CDR3 consists of 17 residues. V gave up 0 bases and J gave up 2 bases, with 15 bases separating them. Germline CDR1 SGHAT, CDR2 FQDESV (reference sequence). The CDR3 loop is CASSLARTRGSTDTQYF. CDR3 coding DNA: TGTGCCAGCAGCTTAGCTAGGACTCGCGGGTCCACAGATACGCAGTATTTT. The full variable domain, in which reference TRBV11-1 and TRBJ2-3 provide the parts outside the CDR3, is EAEVAQSPRYKITEKSQAVAFWCDPISGHATLYWYRQILGQGPELLVQFQDESVVDDSQLPKDRFSAERLKGVDSTLKIQPAELGDSAMYLCASSLARTRGSTDTQYFGPGTRLTVL.

In its sample, this clonotype was seen many times. This sequence joins TRBV5-4 and TRBJ2-1, with D possibly TRBD2 on 7 matching bases. V was trimmed by 4 bases and J by 10 bases, leaving 15 bases between them. Germline CDR1 and CDR2: SGHNT and YYREEE (reference sequence). The CDR3 spans 13 residues. CDR3 loop: CASSRRGGVEQFF. CDR3 DNA: TGTGCCAGCAGCCGAAGGGGGGGAGTCGAGCAGTTCTTC.

In the case of this clonotype: The junction shows a germline mismatch at one end, possibly a read error. The chain couples TRBV4-3 to TRBJ2-7, with 7 bases matching TRBD1. The CDR3 length is 15 residues. The germline gives CDR1 LGHNA, CDR2 YSLEER. CDR3 nucleotide sequence: TGTGCCAGCAGCTTTCACCGGGACAGTTCCTACGAGCAGTACTTC. Translating gives CASSFHRDSSYEQYF.

The DNA of the CDR3 is TGCAGCGCTAGGACTAGCGGCCAGGGTGAGCAGTTCTTC. As protein: CSARTSGQGEQFF. The rearrangement links TRBV29-1 to TRBJ2-1; 10 bases are a match to TRBD2. Germline CDR1 SQVTM, CDR2 ANQGSEA. This CDR3 has 13 residues. V gave up 7 bases and J gave up 9 bases; unmatched junction bases: 9.

In this sample, this clonotype turned up many times. In DNA form, the CDR3 reads TGTGCCTGGAATACCCCGGACGGCGGCACCTACGAGCAGTACTTC. This translates into CAWNTPDGGTYEQYF. The gene calls are TRBV30 and TRBJ2-7; D call uncertain. The CDR3 has 15 residues. V lost 4 bases and J lost 2, with 18 bases in between. Germline V gene sequence: CDR1 GTSNPN, CDR2 SVGIG (reference sequence).

Turning to this clonotype: A read error may be the cause here, since a much bigger clone is one base away. This sequence joins TRBV7-9 and TRBJ1-1, with 11 positions matching TRBD1. CDR1 and CDR2 (germline): SEHNR, FQNEAQ (reference sequence). The CDR3 is made up of 16 amino acids. The trim removed 5 bases at V and 4 bases at J, leaving 9 bases unmatched. DNA for the CDR3: TGTGCCAGCAGCCACCGGGGGACAGGGGGAATCACTGAAGCTTTCTTT. Translation: CASSHRGTGGITEAFF.

This chain links TRBV6-2 or TRBV6-3 with TRBJ2-7; 9 nucleotides line up with TRBD2. Germline V lookup: CDR1 MNHEY, CDR2 SVGEGT. The CDR3 is 17 amino acids. J lost 3 bases, V lost 2 bases, and 11 bases had no gene match. CDR3 sequence: CASSYDGKTSGIYEQYF. As DNA, the CDR3 is TGTGCCAGCAGTTACGATGGGAAGACTAGCGGAATCTACGAGCAGTACTTC.

Concerning this clonotype itself: Since no conserved phenylalanine or tryptophan closes the CDR3, a read error is the likely cause. CDR3 bases: TGTGCCACCAGCAAGACTCCAGGAGGAACACATGAAAAACTGTTTTCT. It is translated as CATSKTPGGTHEKLFS. This chain links TRBV11-2 with TRBJ1-4; D is unresolved. The CDR3 contains 16 residues. Germline CDR1 reads SGHAT; CDR2 reads FQNNGV.

Comment on this clonotype: Because it lacks the conserved phenylalanine or tryptophan at the end, this CDR3 is likely a read error. The chain links TRBV12-3 or TRBV12-4 to TRBJ1-2; 8 bases are a match to TRBD1. This CDR3 has 15 amino acids. CDR3: CVSSLGQGANYGYTS. The CDR3 DNA is TGTGTCAGCAGCCTCGGTCAGGGGGCAAACTATGGTTACACCTCC.

Of note for this clonotype: The junction differs from germline at one of its ends, possibly a read error. J is TRBJ1-6 and V is TRBV6-5; no reliable D call. There are 13 residues in the CDR3. Germline lookup yields CDR1 MNHEY and CDR2 SVGAGI. CDR3 sequence: CASSLWAVSLLHF. CDR3 DNA: TGTGCCAGCAGTTTATGGGCGGTTTCACTCCTCCACTTT.

Concerning this clonotype: The missing conserved phenylalanine or tryptophan at the end of this CDR3 makes a read error likely. Because the CDR3's place on the DNA is in doubt, the DNA is left out and the CDR3 is given as listed by TCRdb. The chain links TRBV11-2 to TRBJ1-1. CDR1 is SGHAT, CDR2 FQNNGV, per germline. The CDR3 spans 16 residues, counting both ends. The CDR3 is CASSRGRAWVFTEDFL.

The chain links TRBV28 to TRBJ2-7; TRBD1 aligns across 9 bases. Germline V gene lookup returns CDR1 MDHEN and CDR2 SYDVKM. The CDR3 runs to 15 residues. After removal of 9 bases from V and 2 bases from J, the junction contained 11 bases not matched to a gene. The CDR3 sequence: CASSPPGTGPYEQYF. CDR3 in DNA: TGTGCCAGTAGTCCTCCCGGGACAGGGCCCTACGAGCAGTACTTC.

Notes on this clonotype: Germline and junction disagree at one end, which may indicate a read error. The CDR3 spells CVSSLVPGRYNEQFF. CDR3 sequence (DNA): TGTGTCAGCAGCTTGGTTCCCGGACGCTATAATGAGCAGTTCTTC. The chain couples TRBV5-5 to TRBJ2-1; no clear D gene. The CDR3 covers 15 residues. Germline V gives CDR1 SGHKS, CDR2 YYEKEE (reference sequence).